This T cell receptor beta chain comes out of a study of blood T cell repertoires in COVID-19. Background on the study: Sites in the United States, Italy and Spain provided acute and convalescent COVID-19 samples. The cDNA or gDNA used as material had been derived from T cells, B-cell-depleted T cells, or PBMCs.

The CDR3 contains 18 residues. Trimming cost V 4 bases and J 0 bases; bases outside gene matches: 10. Germline lookup yields CDR1 SGHAT and CDR2 FQNNGV. Produced via immunoSEQ multiplex PCR; TCRdb's table is partial and in-frame only. Of almost 500,000 clones in the sample, less than 90% are singletons; the top ten hold 6.5% to 8.5%. Those enrolled, adults aged roughly 18 to 90 years, came from fewer than 25 US areas. Cohort allocation depended upon clinical history that participants reported. Sequenced: PBMCs or T cells enriched from blood (not recorded which). This TCR derives from a woman between 55 and 75 years old who had recovered from COVID-19. This chain uses TRBV11-2 with TRBJ2-1; 9 nucleotides match TRBD1. The CDR3 loop reads CASSYPGQGLSSYNEQFF. CDR3 sequence (DNA): TGTGCCAGCAGCTATCCGGGACAGGGATTGAGCTCCTACAATGAGCAGTTCTTC. Full variable domain (outside the CDR3, taken from reference TRBV11-2 and TRBJ2-1): EAGVAQSPRYKIIEKRQSVAFWCNPISGHATLYWYQQILGQGPKLLIQFQNNGVVDDSQLPKDRFSAERLKGVDSTLKIQPAKLEDSAVYLCASSYPGQGLSSYNEQFFGPGTRLTVL.